This T cell receptor beta chain emerged from a study of T cells in Graves' hyperthyroidism and ophthalmopathy. Whole-study results and caveats: In the analysis, a 13 V-J model separated ophthalmopathy from stable hyperthyroidism.

Researchers defined stable Graves' hyperthyroidism as no ophthalmopathy progression within 18 months. The PBMCs had their origin in less than 13 ml of fresh peripheral blood. CDR1 and CDR2 (germline): MDHEN, SYDVKM. The CDR3 runs to 15 residues. V lost 6 bases and J lost 0, with 13 bases in between. RNA transcripts gave rise to amplified TCR beta CDR3 regions. A set of HTBI primers served as the primers for a first-round RT-PCR of the TCR CDR3. TCRdb processed the multiplex PCR reads anew with MiXCR; each CDR3 protein has one entry. There are about 400,000 distinct CDR3 sequences in the sample; more than 15% occur only once, and 13% to 15% lies in the top ten. Only a few counts were recorded for this clonotype. The antigen is undetermined.

The V gene is TRBV28, the J gene TRBJ2-3; D is undetermined. What was sequenced was blood. The clonotype comes from a woman in her late teens or twenties with Graves' hyperthyroidism. This CDR3 reads CASRDQVYSTDTQYF. The CDR3 DNA sequence: TGTGCCAGCAGAGACCAGGTATATAGCACAGATACGCAGTATTTT.